Below are 2 T cell receptor beta chains sequenced from a single sample in a study of Graves' ophthalmopathy and Graves' hyperthyroidism. Amplification of the TCR beta CDR3 regions used RNA transcripts (as template). First-round RT-PCR used HTBI primers; second-round multiplex PCR followed. In TCRdb, the multiplex PCR reads were re-called with MiXCR into one record per CDR3 protein. The sample holds hundreds of thousands of distinct CDR3 sequences, just over 40% seen once. Sequences were obtained from peripheral blood. These receptors all stem from an adult man with Graves' ophthalmopathy.

There are a few counts of this clonotype. The V call is TRBV15, the J call TRBJ2-7; no firm D call. The CDR3 covers 12 residues. Germline CDR1 LNHNV, CDR2 YYDKDF (reference sequence). V was clipped by 1 base and J by 4 bases, with 5 bases between them. In nucleotides, the CDR3 is TGTGCCACCAGCAGAGGTCCATACGAGCAGTACTTC. Translated, it gives CATSRGPYEQYF.

Many counts were recorded for this clonotype. The V call is TRBV10-3, the J call TRBJ1-1; D gene ambiguous. The CDR3 extends over 13 amino acids. Germline V gene lookup returns CDR1 ENHRY and CDR2 SYGVKD. V was clipped by 2 bases and J by 3 bases, with 7 bases between them. The CDR3 here is CAISERQYTEAFF. In nucleotides, the CDR3 is TGTGCCATCAGTGAGCGGCAGTACACTGAAGCTTTCTTT.